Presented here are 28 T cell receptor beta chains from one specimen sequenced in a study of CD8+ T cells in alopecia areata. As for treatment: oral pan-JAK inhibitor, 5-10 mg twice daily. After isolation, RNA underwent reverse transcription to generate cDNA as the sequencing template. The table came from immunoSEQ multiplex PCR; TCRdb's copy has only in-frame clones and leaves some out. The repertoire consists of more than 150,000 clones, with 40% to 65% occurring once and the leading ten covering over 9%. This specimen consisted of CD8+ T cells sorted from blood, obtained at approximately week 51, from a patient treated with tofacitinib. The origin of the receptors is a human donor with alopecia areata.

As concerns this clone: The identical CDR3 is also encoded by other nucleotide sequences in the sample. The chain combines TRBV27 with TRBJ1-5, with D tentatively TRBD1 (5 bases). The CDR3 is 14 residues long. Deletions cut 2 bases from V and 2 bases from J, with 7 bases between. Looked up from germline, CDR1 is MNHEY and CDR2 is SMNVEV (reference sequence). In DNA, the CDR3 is TGTGCCAGCAGTTTAGGGGGAGGCAATCAGCCCCAGCATTTT. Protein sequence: CASSLGGGNQPQHF.

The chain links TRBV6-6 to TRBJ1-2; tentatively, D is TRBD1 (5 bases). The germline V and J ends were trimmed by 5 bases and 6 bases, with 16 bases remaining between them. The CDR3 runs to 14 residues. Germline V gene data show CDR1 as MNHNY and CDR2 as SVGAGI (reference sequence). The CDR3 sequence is CASSTTTVPDGYTF. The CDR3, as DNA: TGTGCCAGCAGTACCACGACAGTGCCGGATGGCTACACCTTC.

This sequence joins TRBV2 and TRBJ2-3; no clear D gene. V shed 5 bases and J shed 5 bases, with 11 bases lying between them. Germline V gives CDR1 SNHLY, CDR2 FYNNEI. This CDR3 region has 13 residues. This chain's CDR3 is CASSRVSEDTQYF. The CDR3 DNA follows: TGTGCCAGCAGTCGGGTGTCCGAAGATACGCAGTATTTT. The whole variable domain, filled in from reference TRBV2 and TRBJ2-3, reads EPEVTQTPSHQVTQMGQEVILRCVPISNHLYFYWYRQILGQKVEFLVSFYNNEISEKSEIFDDQFSVERPDGSNFTLKIRSTKLEDSAMYFCASSRVSEDTQYFGPGTRLTVL.

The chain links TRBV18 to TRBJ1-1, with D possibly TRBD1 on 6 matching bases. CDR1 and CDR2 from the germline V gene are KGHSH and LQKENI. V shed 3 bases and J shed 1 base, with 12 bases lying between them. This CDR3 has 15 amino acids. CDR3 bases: TGTGCCAGCTCACCCGCAGGGGCGCAGAACACTGAAGCTTTCTTT. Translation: CASSPAGAQNTEAFF.

The CDR3 reads CASSDFTDTNAKNIQYF. The CDR3 coding sequence is TGTGCCAGCAGTGATTTTACAGATACTAATGCCAAAAACATTCAGTACTTC. The J gene is TRBJ2-4, the V gene TRBV25-1; the D is unclear. Germline V gene data show CDR1 as MGHDK and CDR2 as SYGVNS. Trimming took 3 bases from V and 1 from J, leaving 16 bases between them. The CDR3 extends over 17 amino acids.

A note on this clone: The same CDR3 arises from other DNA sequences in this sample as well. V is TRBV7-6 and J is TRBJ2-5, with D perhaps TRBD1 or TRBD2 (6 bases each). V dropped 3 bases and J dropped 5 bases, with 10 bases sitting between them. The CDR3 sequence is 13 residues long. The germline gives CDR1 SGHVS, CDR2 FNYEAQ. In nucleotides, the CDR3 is TGTGCCAGCAGCTTGGGGGGCGGGGAGACCCAGTACTTC. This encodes CASSLGGGETQYF.

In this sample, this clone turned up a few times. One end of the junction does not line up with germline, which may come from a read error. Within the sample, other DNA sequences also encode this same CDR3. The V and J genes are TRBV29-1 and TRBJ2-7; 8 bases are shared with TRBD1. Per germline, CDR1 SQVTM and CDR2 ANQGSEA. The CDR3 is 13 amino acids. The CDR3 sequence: CSVEDRGTYEQYF. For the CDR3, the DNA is TGCAGCGTCGAAGACAGGGGCACCTACGAGCAGTACTTC.

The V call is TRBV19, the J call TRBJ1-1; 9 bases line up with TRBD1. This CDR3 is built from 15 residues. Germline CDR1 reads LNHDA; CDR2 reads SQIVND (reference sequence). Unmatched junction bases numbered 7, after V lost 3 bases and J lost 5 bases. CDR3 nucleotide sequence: TGTGCCAGTAGTATGGACAGGGGCGGTTGGACTGAAGCTTTCTTT. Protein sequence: CASSMDRGGWTEAFF.

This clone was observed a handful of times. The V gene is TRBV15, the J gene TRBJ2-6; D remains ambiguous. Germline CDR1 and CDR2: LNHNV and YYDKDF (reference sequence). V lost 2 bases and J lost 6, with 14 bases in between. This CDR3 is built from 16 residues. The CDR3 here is CATSRSPSSLANVLTF. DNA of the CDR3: TGTGCCACCAGCAGATCTCCCTCGTCCCTGGCCAACGTCCTGACTTTC.

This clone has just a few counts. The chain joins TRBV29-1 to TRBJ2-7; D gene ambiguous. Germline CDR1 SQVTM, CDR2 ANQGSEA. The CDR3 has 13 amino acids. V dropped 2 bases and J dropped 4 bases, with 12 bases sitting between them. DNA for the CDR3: TGCAGCGTTGAACTTCAGACCCCATACGAGCAGTACTTC. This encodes CSVELQTPYEQYF.

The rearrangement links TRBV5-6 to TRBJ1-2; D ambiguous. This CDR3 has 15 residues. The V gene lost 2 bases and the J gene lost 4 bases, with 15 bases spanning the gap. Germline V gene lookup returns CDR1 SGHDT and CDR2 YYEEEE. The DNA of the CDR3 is TGTGCCAGCAGCTTTGGGAGGACCGGCAGCTATGGCTACACCTTC. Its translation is CASSFGRTGSYGYTF.

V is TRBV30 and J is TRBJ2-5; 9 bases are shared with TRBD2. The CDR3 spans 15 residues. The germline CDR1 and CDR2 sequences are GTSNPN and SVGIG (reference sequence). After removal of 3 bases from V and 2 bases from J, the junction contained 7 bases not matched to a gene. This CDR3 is CAWRVRGGRQETQYF. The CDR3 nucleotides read TGTGCCTGGAGGGTGCGGGGGGGCCGACAAGAGACCCAGTACTTC.

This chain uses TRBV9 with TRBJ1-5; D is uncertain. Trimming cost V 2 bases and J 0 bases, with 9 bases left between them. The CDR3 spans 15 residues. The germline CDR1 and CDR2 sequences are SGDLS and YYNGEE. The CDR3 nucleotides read TGTGCCAGCAGCGTTGGGGTTGGTAGCAATCAGCCCCAGCATTTT. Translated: CASSVGVGSNQPQHF.

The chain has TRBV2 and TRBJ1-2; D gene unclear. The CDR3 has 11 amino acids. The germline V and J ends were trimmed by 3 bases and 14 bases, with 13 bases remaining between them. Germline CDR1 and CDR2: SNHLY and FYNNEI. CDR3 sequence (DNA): TGTGCCAGCAGTGAGGGAAGGCCCTCAACCTTC. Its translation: CASSEGRPSTF.

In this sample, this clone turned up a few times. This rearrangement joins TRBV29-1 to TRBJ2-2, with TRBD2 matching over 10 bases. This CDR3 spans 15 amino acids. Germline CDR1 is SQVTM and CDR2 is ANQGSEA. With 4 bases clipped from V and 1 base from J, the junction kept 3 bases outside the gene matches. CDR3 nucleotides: TGCAGCGTTGCGGGGACTAGCGAGAACACCGGGGAGCTGTTTTTT. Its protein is CSVAGTSENTGELFF.

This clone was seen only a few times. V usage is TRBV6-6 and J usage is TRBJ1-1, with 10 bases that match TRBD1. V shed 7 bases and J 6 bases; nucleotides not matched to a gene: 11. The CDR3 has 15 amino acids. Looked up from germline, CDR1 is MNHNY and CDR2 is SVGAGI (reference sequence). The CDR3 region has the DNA TGTGCCAGCACACCGTACCGGGACAGGGGCTCTGAAGCTTTCTTT. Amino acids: CASTPYRDRGSEAFF.

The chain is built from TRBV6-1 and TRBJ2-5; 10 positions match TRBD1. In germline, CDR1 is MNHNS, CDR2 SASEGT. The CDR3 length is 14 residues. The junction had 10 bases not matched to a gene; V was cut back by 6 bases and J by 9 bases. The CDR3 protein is CASSTGTGARSQYF. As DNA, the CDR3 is TGTGCCAGCAGCACCGGGACAGGGGCCCGTTCCCAGTACTTC.

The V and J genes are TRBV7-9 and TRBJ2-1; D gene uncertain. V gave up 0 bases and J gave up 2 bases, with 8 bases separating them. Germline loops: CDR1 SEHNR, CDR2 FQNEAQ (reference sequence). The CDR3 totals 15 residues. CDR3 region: CASSLAGMTYNEQFF. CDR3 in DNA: TGTGCCAGCAGCTTAGCGGGGATGACCTACAATGAGCAGTTCTTC.

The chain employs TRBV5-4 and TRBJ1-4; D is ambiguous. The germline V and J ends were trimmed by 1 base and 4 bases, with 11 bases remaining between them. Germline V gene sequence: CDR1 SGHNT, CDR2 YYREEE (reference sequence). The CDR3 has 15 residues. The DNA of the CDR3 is TGTGCCAGCAGCTTGACACCTGACGGTAATGAAAAACTGTTTTTT. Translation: CASSLTPDGNEKLFF.

The DNA of the CDR3 is TGCGCCAGCAGCCAAGATCCCGGCGGGGGGGAGACAGATACGCAGTATTTT. Translation gives CASSQDPGGGETDTQYF. The gene calls are TRBV4-1 and TRBJ2-3; TRBD2 matches at 9 bases. Germline V CDR1 and CDR2: MGHRA, YSYEKL. The J segment lost 3 bases and the V segment lost 0 bases, leaving 7 bases of the junction unmatched. The CDR3 loop spans 17 amino acids.

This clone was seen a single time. The CDR3 loop reads CASSYTGWPQHF. DNA for the CDR3: TGTGCCAGCAGTTACACCGGTTGGCCCCAGCATTTT. The chain uses TRBV6-5 and TRBJ1-5; D is ambiguous. Germline V gives CDR1 MNHEY, CDR2 SVGAGI. CDR3 length equals 12 residues. Trimming cost V 2 bases and J 9 bases, with 8 bases left between them.

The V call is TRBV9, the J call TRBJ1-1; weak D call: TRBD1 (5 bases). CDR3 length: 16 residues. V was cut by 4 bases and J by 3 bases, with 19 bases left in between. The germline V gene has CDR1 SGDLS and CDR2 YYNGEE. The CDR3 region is CASSPPRSGTDTEAFF. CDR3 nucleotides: TGTGCCAGCAGCCCCCCCCGTAGTGGGACGGACACTGAAGCTTTCTTT.

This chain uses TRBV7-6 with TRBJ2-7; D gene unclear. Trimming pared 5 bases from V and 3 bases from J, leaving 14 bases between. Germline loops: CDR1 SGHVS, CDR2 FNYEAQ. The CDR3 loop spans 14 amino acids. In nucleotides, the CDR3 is TGTGCCAGCAGCCCCCGAAATCAGGACTACGAGCAGTACTTC. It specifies CASSPRNQDYEQYF.

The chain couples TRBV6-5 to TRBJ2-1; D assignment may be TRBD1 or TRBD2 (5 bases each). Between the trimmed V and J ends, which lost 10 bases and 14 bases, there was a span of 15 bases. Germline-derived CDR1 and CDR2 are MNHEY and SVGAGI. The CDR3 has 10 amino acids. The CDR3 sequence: CATGTDMEFF. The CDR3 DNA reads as TGTGCCACCGGGACGGACATGGAGTTCTTC.

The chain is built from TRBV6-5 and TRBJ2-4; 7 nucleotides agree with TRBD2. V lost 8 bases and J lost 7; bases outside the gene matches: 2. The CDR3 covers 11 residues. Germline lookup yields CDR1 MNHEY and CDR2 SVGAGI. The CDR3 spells CASSGGNIQYF. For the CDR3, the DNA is TGTGCCAGCTCGGGGGGTAACATTCAGTACTTC.

The CDR3 nucleotides are TGTGCCAGCAGCCAAGATCGGGCCCCTCAGTATTTT. Residues: CASSQDRAPQYF. The J gene is TRBJ2-3, the V gene TRBV14; D remains ambiguous. Trimming shortened V by 0 bases and J by 12 bases, and 10 bases separated the two germline ends. Germline-derived CDR1 and CDR2 are SGHDN and FVKESK. This CDR3 comprises 12 residues.

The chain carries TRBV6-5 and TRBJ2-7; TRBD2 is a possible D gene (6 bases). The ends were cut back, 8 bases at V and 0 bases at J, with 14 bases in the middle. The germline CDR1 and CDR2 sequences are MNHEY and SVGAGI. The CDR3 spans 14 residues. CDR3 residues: CASRRLEASYEQYF. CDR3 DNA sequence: TGTGCCAGCCGACGACTAGAAGCCTCCTACGAGCAGTACTTC.

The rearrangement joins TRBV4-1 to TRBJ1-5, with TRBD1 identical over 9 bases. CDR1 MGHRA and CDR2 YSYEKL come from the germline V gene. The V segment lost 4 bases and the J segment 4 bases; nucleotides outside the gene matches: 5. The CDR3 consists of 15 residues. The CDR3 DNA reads TGCGCCAGCAGCCCCCGGGACAGGGAAAATCAGCCCCAGCATTTT. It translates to CASSPRDRENQPQHF.